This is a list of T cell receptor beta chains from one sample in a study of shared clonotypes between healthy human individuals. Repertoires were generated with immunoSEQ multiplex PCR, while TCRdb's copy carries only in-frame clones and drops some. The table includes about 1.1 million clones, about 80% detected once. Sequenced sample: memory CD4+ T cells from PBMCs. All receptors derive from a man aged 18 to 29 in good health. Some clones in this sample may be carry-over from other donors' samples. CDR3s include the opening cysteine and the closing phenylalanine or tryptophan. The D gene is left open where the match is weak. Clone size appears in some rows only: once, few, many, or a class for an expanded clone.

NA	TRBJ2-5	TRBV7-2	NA	CASSLRLGGGETQYF	TGTGCCAGCAGCTTACGCCTGGGGGGCGGCGAGACCCAGTACTTC
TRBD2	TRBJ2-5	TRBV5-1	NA	CASRTGTSGKETQYF	TGCGCCAGCAGGACTGGGACTAGCGGGAAAGAGACCCAGTACTTC
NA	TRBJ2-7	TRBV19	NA	CASSMQGGDGTYEQYF	TGTGCCAGTAGTATGCAAGGGGGTGACGGGACCTACGAGCAGTACTTC
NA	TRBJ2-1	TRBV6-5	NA	CASSYSTGEQFF	TGTGCCAGCAGTTACTCTACAGGGGAGCAGTTCTTC
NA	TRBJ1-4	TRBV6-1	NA	CASSRDGLNEKLFF	TGTGCCAGCAGCCGGGACGGACTTAATGAAAAACTGTTTTTT
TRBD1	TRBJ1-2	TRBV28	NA	CASSPYRGYGYTF	TGTGCCAGCAGTCCCTACAGGGGTTATGGCTACACCTTC
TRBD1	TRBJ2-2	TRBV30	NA	CAWGQVLGGTGELFF	TGTGCCTGGGGACAGGTCCTAGGGGGTACCGGGGAGCTGTTTTTT
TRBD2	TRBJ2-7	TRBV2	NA	CASSVVSGRKRYEQYF	TGTGCCAGCAGTGTTGTAAGCGGGAGGAAGCGCTACGAGCAGTACTTC
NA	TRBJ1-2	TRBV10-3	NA	CAISGPGGPAGIFYGYTF	TGTGCCATCAGTGGGCCCGGGGGGCCAGCCGGAATTTTTTATGGCTACACCTTC
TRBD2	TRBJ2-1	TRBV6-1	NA	CASSDDLAGGQNEQFF	TGTGCCAGCAGTGACGATCTAGCGGGAGGTCAGAATGAGCAGTTCTTC
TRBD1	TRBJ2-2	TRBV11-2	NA	CASSFGTGEAGELFF	TGTGCCAGCAGCTTTGGGACAGGGGAGGCCGGGGAGCTGTTTTTT
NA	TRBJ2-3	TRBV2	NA	CASSPGPQSTQYF	TGTGCCAGCTCCCCCGGGCCGCAGAGTACGCAGTATTTT
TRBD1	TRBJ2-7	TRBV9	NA	CASRPDRGRKKRKYEQYF	TGTGCCAGCAGACCGGACAGGGGAAGAAAAAAGAGGAAGTACGAGCAGTACTTC
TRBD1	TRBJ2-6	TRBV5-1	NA	CASSRDSRGVGGANVLTF	TGCGCCAGCAGCAGGGACAGTCGGGGCGTTGGTGGGGCCAACGTCCTGACTTTC
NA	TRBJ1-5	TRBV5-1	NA	CASSLGQAGSNQPQHF	TGCGCCAGCAGCTTGGGGCAGGCGGGGAGCAATCAGCCCCAGCATTTT
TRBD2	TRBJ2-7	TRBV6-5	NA	CASSYGLGTSIYEQCF	TGTGCCAGCAGTTATGGTCTGGGGACTAGCATCTACGAGCAGTGCTTC
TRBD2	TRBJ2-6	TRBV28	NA	CASSPLINSGTAGANVLTF	TGTGCCAGCAGCCCCCTTATAAATAGCGGGACGGCAGGGGCCAACGTCCTGACTTTC
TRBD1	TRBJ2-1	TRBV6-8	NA	CASSFGLPRDRAPNEQFF	TGTGCCAGCAGTTTCGGCCTTCCCAGGGACAGGGCCCCCAATGAGCAGTTCTTC
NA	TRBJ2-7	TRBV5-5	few	CASSLGGTRTYEQYF	TGTGCCAGCAGCTTGGGCGGGACACGAACCTACGAGCAGTACTTC
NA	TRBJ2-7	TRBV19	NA	CASSITGGKGEQYF	TGTGCCAGTAGTATAACCGGGGGCAAGGGCGAGCAGTACTTC
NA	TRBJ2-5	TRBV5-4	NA	CASSLRQTQETQYF	TGTGCCAGCAGCCTTCGACAGACCCAAGAGACCCAGTACTTC
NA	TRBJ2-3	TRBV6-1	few	CASSRDSTDTQYF	TGTGCCAGCAGTCGGGACAGCACAGATACGCAGTATTTT
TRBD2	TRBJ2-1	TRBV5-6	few	CASSGGTSGRALWEQFF	TGTGCCAGCAGCGGGGGGACTAGCGGGAGGGCCCTCTGGGAGCAGTTCTTC
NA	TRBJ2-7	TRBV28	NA	CASSLPGRYEQYF	TGTGCCAGCAGTTTGCCAGGGCGCTACGAGCAGTACTTC
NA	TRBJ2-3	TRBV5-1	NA	CASSSLTGTTDTQYF	TGCGCCAGCAGCTCCCTAACGGGAACCACAGATACGCAGTATTTT
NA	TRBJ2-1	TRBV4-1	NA	CASSQDPFGHSYNEQFF	TGCGCCAGCAGCCAAGATCCATTCGGTCATTCCTACAATGAGCAGTTCTTC
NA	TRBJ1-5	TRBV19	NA	CASRTDSNQPQHF	TGTGCCAGTAGGACCGACAGCAATCAGCCCCAGCATTTT
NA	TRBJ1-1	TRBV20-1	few	CSARGVPEAFF	TGCAGTGCTAGAGGGGTCCCTGAAGCTTTCTTT
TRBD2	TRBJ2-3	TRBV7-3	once	CASSSRTSGRNWGTDTQYF	TGTGCCAGCAGCTCGCGGACTAGCGGGAGGAATTGGGGCACAGATACGCAGTATTTT
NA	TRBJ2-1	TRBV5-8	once	CASGRTNNEQFF	TGTGCCAGTGGGCGGACGAACAATGAGCAGTTCTTC
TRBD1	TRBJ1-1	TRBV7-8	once	CASSGRTGKDTEAFF	TGTGCCAGCAGCGGCCGGACAGGGAAAGACACTGAAGCTTTCTTT
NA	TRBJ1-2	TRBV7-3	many	CANFLRGDCYGYTF	TGTGCCAACTTCCTAAGGGGGGATTGTTATGGCTACACCTTC
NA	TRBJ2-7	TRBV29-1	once	CSVKKLGAGPEYEQYF	TGCAGCGTTAAAAAACTGGGGGCGGGCCCCGAGTACGAGCAGTACTTC
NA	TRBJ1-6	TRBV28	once	CASSRGGPLAPLHF	TGTGCCAGCAGCCGCGGCGGTCCCCTTGCACCCCTCCACTTT
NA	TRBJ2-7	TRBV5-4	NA	CASSSSYEQYF	TGTGCCAGCAGCTCATCTTACGAGCAGTACTTC
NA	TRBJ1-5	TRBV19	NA	CASSIGFRHRSNQPQHF	TGTGCCAGTAGTATAGGTTTCAGGCACCGTAGCAATCAGCCCCAGCATTTT
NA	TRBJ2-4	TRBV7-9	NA	CASSFSLSGKNIQYF	TGTGCCAGCAGCTTCTCTTTGTCCGGCAAAAACATTCAGTACTTC
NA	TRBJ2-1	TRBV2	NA	CASSVEGWEQFF	TGTGCCAGCAGTGTGGAGGGATGGGAGCAGTTCTTC
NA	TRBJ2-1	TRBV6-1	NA	CATETGASSYNEQFF	TGTGCCACCGAAACCGGGGCGAGCTCCTACAATGAGCAGTTCTTC
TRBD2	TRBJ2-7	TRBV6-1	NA	CASSGLGLAGRNEQYF	TGTGCCAGCAGTGGGCTAGGGCTAGCGGGAAGGAACGAGCAGTACTTC
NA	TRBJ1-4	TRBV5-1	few	CASSLDNEKLFF	TGCGCCAGCAGCTTGGATAATGAAAAACTGTTTTTT
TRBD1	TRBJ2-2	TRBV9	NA	CASSVDVGTGTGELFF	TGTGCCAGCAGCGTAGATGTAGGGACAGGGACCGGGGAGCTGTTTTTT
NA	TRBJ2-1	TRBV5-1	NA	CASSRGGRNYNEQFF	TGCGCCAGCAGCAGGGGGGGCAGAAACTACAATGAGCAGTTCTTC
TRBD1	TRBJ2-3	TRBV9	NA	CASSPRGGATDTQYF	TGTGCCAGCAGCCCGCGAGGGGGCGCAACAGATACGCAGTATTTT
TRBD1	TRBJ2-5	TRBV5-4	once	CASSLGGTGGSETQYF	TGTGCCAGCAGCTTGGGTGGCACAGGGGGGTCGGAGACCCAGTACTTC